The rows below give T cell receptor beta chains drawn from one sample of a study of response to subunit inactivated influenza vaccine. Via MiXCR, TCRdb re-called the RT-PCR reads, giving one row per CDR3 protein. The sample lists hundreds of thousands of distinct CDR3 sequences, over 9% occurring once. The same data also went into a second study, on T cells expressing NK-cell markers.

Here the sequenced sample was PBMCs from blood, taken on the day of vaccination. All receptors come from a man aged 45-65 years who received an inactivated influenza vaccine. CDR3s leave out the opening cysteine and the closing phenylalanine or tryptophan. Only some rows state a clone size, as once, few, many or a class for expanded clones.

TRBV7-2,few,TRBJ2-3,ASSLAGQRTDTQY
TRBV7-2,NA,TRBJ2-3,ASSPWGGTTDTQY
TRBV7-8,few,TRBJ2-1,ASSLGRGASGRNFPNEQF
TRBV5-4,NA,TRBJ2-7,ASSLGGMSSYEQY
TRBV5-1,many,TRBJ2-3,ASSSRQPGPSTDTQY
TRBV20-1,few,TRBJ2-7,SARGRQPKQY
TRBV7-2,NA,TRBJ2-6,ASSLTTGNNVLT
TRBV3-1,NA,TRBJ1-5,ASSQGFGGTSNQPQH
TRBV28,few,TRBJ2-7,ASSLNAGGAIIYEQY
TRBV5-1,few,TRBJ1-2,ASNRDRDYGYT
TRBV7-2,NA,TRBJ1-2,ASSLTRPGGAYGYT
TRBV7-2,NA,TRBJ2-1,ASSYLAGGIHEQF
TRBV12-3/TRBV12-4,few,TRBJ2-7,ASSSGTEAGQY
TRBV20-1,NA,TRBJ2-3,SASNIRGFLDTQY
TRBV6-1,many,TRBJ2-2,ASTMNRVLSTGELF
TRBV12-3/TRBV12-4,many,TRBJ2-2,ASSPLLAPGVTGELF
TRBV4-2,NA,TRBJ1-2,ASSHPTEGRFYGYT
TRBV5-1,few,TRBJ2-1,ASSLGWTGINEQF
TRBV7-2,few,TRBJ2-1,ASRKPAADNEQF
TRBV12-3/TRBV12-4,few,TRBJ2-7,PSSLGQTYEQY
TRBV20-1,many,TRBJ2-1,SARDPRDGEQF
TRBV3-1,NA,TRBJ1-1,ASSRLRQTNTEAF
TRBV12-3/TRBV12-4,few,TRBJ1-2,ASSQTDRGGGYT
TRBV5-6,many,TRBJ1-1,ASSLAAEITAF
TRBV7-9,few,TRBJ2-1,ASSSPGQREQF
TRBV5-6,many,TRBJ2-2,ASSPEGSVINTGELF
TRBV3-1,few,TRBJ2-2,ASSAPTIAGELF
TRBV20-1,NA,TRBJ2-3,SAPKDRGSSDTQY
TRBV12-5,NA,TRBJ2-1,ASGWYAGGDEQF
TRBV15,NA,TRBJ2-2,ATSRNSGELF
TRBV29-1,NA,TRBJ2-1,SVDSGRANEQF
TRBV2,NA,TRBJ1-6,ATVLGTGGGSPLH
TRBV28,few,TRBJ1-2,ASSGDSHYGYT
TRBV5-5,many,TRBJ1-6,ASSLKIGGATSSPLH
TRBV3-1,many,TRBJ1-5,ASSPWDRLGNQPQH
TRBV6-1,few,TRBJ1-2,ASSETLNSGYGYT
TRBV4-2,NA,TRBJ2-1,ASSQGTGWENEQF
TRBV7-6,NA,TRBJ1-1,ATQLLEGPNAEAF